Listed below are T cell receptor beta chains from one sample, sequenced in a study of blood T cell repertoires in COVID-19. TCRdb's table, derived via immunoSEQ multiplex PCR, lists solely in-frame clones and lacks some. The table includes under 250,000 clones, about 87% detected once. The sequencing input was peripheral blood. Receptor source: a man younger than 45 with COVID-19, enrolled during active disease. The CDR3 runs from the conserved cysteine through the conserved F or W. D genes are given only for firm matches. Some rows mark clone size as missing; the rest say once, few, many or name a class of expanded clone.

j_gene	abundance	d_gene	v_gene	CDR3aa	CDR3nt
TRBJ1-5	NA	NA	TRBV5-1	CASSPGQSNQPQHF	TGCGCCAGCAGCCCCGGACAGAGCAATCAGCCCCAGCATTTT
TRBJ1-6	NA	NA	TRBV6-6	CASSYTPGYNSPLHF	TGTGCCAGCAGTTACACACCAGGGTACAATTCACCCCTCCACTTT
TRBJ2-6	NA	NA	TRBV5-1	CASTLRASSGANVLTF	TGCGCCAGCACCCTCCGAGCGTCTTCTGGGGCCAACGTCCTGACTTTC
TRBJ2-3	NA	TRBD2	TRBV28	CASSDPATSGSSTDTQYF	TGTGCCAGCAGCGATCCCGCGACTAGCGGATCTAGCACAGATACGCAGTATTTT
TRBJ1-2	NA	TRBD1	TRBV24-1	CATSDFNWYVQGVNYGYTF	TGTGCCACCAGTGATTTCAACTGGTACGTACAGGGGGTTAACTATGGCTACACCTTC
TRBJ2-5	NA	NA	TRBV15	CATSRDEAKGAQYF	TGTGCCACCAGCAGAGATGAGGCTAAGGGGGCCCAGTACTTC
TRBJ2-7	NA	NA	TRBV6-2/TRBV6-3	CASSSRVGEQYF	TGTGCCAGCAGTAGCAGGGTAGGCGAGCAGTACTTC
TRBJ2-2	NA	NA	TRBV3-1/TRBV3-2	CASSQVSMANTGELFF	TGTGCCAGCAGCCAAGTTTCTATGGCGAACACCGGGGAGCTGTTTTTT
TRBJ2-7	NA	NA	TRBV19	CASSIGAEQYF	TGTGCCAGTAGTATAGGGGCCGAGCAGTACTTC
TRBJ1-1	NA	NA	TRBV7-9	CASSLYQGLNTEAFF	TGTGCCAGCAGCTTATACCAGGGCTTGAACACTGAAGCTTTCTTT
TRBJ1-1	NA	NA	TRBV3-1/TRBV3-2	CASSPRLNTEAFF	TGTGCCAGCAGCCCGAGATTGAACACTGAAGCTTTCTTT
TRBJ1-2	NA	NA	TRBV27	CASSPSGPSSYTF	TGTGCCAGCAGTCCATCAGGTCCCAGTAGCTACACCTTC
TRBJ1-5	NA	TRBD1	TRBV28	CASSFLRGQKGNQPQHF	TGTGCCAGCAGTTTCCTCAGGGGGCAAAAGGGCAATCAGCCCCAGCATTTT
TRBJ1-5	NA	NA	TRBV28	CASSLPGHLYSNQPQHF	TGTGCCAGCAGTTTACCAGGGCACCTTTATAGCAATCAGCCCCAGCATTTT
TRBJ2-1	NA	TRBD2	TRBV5-4	CASSYPGTNLRDEQFF	TGTGCCAGCAGCTACCCCGGGACTAACCTTAGGGATGAGCAGTTCTTC
TRBJ1-4	NA	TRBD1	TRBV5-4	CASSLGPGQGRELFF	TGTGCCAGCAGCTTGGGGCCCGGACAGGGTAGGGAACTGTTTTTT
TRBJ1-5	NA	TRBD1	TRBV7-3	CASSPGQGGGQPQHF	TGTGCCAGCAGCCCCGGACAGGGCGGGGGTCAGCCCCAGCATTTT
TRBJ1-5	NA	NA	TRBV7-2	CASSFAAGASAQPQHF	TGTGCCAGCAGCTTTGCCGCGGGGGCCTCTGCTCAGCCCCAGCATTTT
TRBJ2-7	NA	TRBD1	TRBV9	CASSVASQGRFYEQYF	TGTGCCAGCAGCGTAGCTTCACAGGGGAGATTCTACGAGCAGTACTTC
TRBJ2-3	once	TRBD1	TRBV5-4	CASSRTGDWSTDTQYF	TGTGCCAGCAGCCGGACAGGGGATTGGAGCACAGATACGCAGTATTTT